The subject of this entry is one TCR beta chain. Antigen specificity is unknown. The authors produced TCR alpha and TCR beta cDNA libraries with sample barcodes and UMIs by 5'RACE using constant-segment primers. TCRdb ran MiXCR on the 5' RACE reads and lists one entry per CDR3 protein. The sample contains about 470,000 distinct CDR3 sequences, 20% to 25% of which appear only once. These data are taken from a study of T-cell memory formation after mild COVID-19. Regarding the study as a whole: Memory from before infection featured some responding clones, which suggests cross-reactive memory joined.

The sequenced sample was PBMCs or a T cell subset sorted from them (not recorded which). The sequence came from an adult woman who had mild COVID-19 (a few samples of this study predate the infection). Cell type and time point are not known.

The CDR3 region is CASIALYGGTTEAFF. The CDR3 bases are TGTGCCAGCATAGCCCTTTATGGCGGGACCACTGAAGCTTTCTTT. The chain is built from TRBV11-3 and TRBJ1-1; D is perhaps TRBD1 (5 bases). The germline V and J ends were trimmed by 7 bases and 4 bases, with 19 bases remaining between them. CDR3 length: 15 amino acids. Per germline, CDR1 SGHNT and CDR2 YENEEA.